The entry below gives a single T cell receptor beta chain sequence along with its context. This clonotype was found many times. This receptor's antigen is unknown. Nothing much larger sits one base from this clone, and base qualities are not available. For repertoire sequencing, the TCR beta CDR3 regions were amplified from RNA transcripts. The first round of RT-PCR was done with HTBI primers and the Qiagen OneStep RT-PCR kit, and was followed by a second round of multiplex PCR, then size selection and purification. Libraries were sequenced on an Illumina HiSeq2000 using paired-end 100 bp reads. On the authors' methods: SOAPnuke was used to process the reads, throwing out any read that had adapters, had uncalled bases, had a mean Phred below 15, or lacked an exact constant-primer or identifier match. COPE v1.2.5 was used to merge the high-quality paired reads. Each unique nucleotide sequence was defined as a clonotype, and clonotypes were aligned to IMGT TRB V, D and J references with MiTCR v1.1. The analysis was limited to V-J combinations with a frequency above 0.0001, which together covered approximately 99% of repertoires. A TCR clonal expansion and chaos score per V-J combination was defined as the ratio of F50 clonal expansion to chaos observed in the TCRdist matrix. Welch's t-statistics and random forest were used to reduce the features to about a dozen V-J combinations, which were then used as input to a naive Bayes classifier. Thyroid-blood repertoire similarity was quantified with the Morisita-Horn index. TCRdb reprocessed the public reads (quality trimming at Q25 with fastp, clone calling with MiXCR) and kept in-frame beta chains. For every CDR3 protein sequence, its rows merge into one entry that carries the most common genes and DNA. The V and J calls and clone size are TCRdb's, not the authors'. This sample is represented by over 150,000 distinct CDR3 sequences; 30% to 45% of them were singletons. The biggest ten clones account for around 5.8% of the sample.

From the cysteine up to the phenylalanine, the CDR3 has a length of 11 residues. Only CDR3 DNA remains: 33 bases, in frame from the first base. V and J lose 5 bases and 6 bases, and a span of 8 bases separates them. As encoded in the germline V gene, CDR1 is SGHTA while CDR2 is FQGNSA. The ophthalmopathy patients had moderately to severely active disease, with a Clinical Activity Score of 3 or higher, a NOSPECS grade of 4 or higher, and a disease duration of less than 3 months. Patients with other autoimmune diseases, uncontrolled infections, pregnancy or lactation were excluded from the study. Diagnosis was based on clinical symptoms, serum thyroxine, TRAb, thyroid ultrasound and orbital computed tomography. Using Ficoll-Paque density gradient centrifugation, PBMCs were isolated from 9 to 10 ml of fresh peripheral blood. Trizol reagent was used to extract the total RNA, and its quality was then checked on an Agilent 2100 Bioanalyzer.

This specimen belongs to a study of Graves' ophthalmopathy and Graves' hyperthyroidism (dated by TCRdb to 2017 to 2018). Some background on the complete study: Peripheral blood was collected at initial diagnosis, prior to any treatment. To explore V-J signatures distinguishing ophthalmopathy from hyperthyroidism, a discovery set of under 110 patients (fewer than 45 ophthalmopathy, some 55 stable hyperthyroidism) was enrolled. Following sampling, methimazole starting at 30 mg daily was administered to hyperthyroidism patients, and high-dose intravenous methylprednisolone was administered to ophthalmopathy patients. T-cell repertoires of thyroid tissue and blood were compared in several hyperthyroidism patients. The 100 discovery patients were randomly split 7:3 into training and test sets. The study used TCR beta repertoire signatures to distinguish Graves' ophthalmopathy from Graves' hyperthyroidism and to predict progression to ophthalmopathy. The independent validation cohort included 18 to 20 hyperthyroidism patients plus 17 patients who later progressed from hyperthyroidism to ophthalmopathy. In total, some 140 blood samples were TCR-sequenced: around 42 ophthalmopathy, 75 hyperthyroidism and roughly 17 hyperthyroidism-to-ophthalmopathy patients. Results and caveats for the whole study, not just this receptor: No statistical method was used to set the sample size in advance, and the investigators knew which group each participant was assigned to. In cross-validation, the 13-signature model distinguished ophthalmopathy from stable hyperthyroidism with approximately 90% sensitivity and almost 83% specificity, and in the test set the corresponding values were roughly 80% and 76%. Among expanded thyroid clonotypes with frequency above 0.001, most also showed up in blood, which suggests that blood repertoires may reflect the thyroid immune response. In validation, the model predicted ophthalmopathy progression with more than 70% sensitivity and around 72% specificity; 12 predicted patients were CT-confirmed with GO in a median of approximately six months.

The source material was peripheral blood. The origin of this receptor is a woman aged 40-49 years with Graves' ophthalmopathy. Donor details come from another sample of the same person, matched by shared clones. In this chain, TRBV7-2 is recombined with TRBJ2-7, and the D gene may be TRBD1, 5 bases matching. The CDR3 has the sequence CASSLGLEQYF. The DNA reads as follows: TGTGCCAGCAGCCTGGGGCTCGAGCAGTACTTC.